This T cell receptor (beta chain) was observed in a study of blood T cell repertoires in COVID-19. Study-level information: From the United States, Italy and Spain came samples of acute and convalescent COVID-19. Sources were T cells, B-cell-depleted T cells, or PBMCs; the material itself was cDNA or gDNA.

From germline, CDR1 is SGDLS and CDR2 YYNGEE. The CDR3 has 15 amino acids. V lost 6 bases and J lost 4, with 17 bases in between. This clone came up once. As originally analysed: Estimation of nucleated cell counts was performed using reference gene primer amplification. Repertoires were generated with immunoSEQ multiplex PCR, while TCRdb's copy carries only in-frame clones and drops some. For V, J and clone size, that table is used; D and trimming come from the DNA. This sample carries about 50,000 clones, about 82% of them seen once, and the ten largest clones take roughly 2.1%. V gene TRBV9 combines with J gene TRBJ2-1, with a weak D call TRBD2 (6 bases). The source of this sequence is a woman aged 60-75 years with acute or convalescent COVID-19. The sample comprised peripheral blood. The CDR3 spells CASTPQLGGYNEQFF. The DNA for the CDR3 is TGTGCCAGCACCCCTCAGCTTGGGGGGTACAATGAGCAGTTCTTC.